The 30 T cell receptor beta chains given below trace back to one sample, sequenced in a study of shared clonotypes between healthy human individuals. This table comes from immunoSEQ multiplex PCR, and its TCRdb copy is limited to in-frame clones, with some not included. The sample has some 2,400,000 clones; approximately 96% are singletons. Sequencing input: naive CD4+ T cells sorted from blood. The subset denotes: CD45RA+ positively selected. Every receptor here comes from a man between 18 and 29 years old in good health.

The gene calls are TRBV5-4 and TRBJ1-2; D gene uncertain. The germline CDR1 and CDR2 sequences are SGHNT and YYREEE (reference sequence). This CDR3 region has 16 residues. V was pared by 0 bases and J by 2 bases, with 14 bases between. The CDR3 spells CASSLGLAVSNYGYTF. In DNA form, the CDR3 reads TGTGCCAGCAGCTTGGGACTCGCGGTCTCGAACTATGGCTACACCTTC.

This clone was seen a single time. The DNA of the CDR3 is TGTGCCTGGAGTAAGACAGGGAACGAGCAGTACTTC. It translates to CAWSKTGNEQYF. The rearrangement links TRBV30 to TRBJ2-7; 7 bases are shared with TRBD1. The CDR3 contains 12 residues. The ends lost 2 bases at V and 5 bases at J; junction bases unmatched: 3. Germline V gene sequence: CDR1 GTSNPN, CDR2 SVGIG (reference sequence).

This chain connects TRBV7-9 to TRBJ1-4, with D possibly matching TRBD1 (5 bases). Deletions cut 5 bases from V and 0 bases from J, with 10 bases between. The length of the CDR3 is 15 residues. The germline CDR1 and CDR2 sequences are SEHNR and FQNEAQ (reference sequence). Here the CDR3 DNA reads TGTGCCAGCAGCCCGCGGGGCACAACTAATGAAAAACTGTTTTTT. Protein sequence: CASSPRGTTNEKLFF.

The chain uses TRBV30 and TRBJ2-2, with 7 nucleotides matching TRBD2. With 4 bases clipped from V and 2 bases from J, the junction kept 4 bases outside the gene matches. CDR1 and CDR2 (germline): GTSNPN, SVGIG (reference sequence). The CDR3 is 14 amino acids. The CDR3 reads CAWTPGLNTGELFF. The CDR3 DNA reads TGTGCCTGGACTCCGGGACTAAACACCGGGGAGCTGTTTTTT. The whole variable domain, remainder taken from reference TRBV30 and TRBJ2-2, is SQTIHQWPATLVQPVGSPLSLECTVEGTSNPNLYWYRQAAGRGLQLLFYSVGIGQISSEVPQNLSASRPQDRQFILSSKKLLLSDSGFYLCAWTPGLNTGELFFGEGSRLTVL.

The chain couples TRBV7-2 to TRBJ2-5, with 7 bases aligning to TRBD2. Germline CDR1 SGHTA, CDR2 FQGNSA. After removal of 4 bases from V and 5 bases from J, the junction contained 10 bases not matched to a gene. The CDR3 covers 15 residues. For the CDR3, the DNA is TGTGCCAGCAGCTCCTTTGGCGGGAGCGGGGAGACCCAGTACTTC. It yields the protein CASSSFGGSGETQYF.

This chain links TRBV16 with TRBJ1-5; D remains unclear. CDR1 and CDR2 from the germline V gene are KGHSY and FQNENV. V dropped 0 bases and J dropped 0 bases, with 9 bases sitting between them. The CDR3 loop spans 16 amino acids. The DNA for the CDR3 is TGTGCCAGCAGCCAATCGCGGGGAGTTAGCAATCAGCCCCAGCATTTT. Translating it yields CASSQSRGVSNQPQHF.

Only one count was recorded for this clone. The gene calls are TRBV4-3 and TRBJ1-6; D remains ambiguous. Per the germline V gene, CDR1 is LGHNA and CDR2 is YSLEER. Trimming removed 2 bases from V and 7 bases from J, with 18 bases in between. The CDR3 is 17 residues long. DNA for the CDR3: TGCGCCAGCAGCCAATCGGGAGGAGGGCTAGGAAATTCACCCCTCCACTTT. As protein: CASSQSGGGLGNSPLHF.

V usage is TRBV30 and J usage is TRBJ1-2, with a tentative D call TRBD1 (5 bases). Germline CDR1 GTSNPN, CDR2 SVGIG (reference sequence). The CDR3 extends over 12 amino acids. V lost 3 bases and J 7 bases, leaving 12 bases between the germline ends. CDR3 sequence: CAWRGQAGGYTF. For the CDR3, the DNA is TGTGCCTGGAGGGGGCAGGCGGGTGGCTACACCTTC.

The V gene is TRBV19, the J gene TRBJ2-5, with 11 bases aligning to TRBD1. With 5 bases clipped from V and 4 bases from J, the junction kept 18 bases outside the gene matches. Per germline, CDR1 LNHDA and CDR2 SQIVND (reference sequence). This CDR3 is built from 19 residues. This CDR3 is CASSASPSRTGGIGETQYF. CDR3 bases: TGTGCCAGTAGTGCCTCCCCCAGTCGGACAGGGGGCATAGGAGAGACCCAGTACTTC.

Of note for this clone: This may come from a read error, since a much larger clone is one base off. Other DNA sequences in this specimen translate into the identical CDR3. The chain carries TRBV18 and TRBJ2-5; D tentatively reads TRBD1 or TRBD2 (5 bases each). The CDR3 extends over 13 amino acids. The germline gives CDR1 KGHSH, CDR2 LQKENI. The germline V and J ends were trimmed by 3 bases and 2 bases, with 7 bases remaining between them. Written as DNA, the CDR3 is TGTGCCAGCTCACCGGGACGGCAAGAGACCCAGTACTTC. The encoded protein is CASSPGRQETQYF.

The CDR3 DNA reads as TGTGCCAGCAGCTTCGACAGGGGAAACACCATATATTTT. Its translation is CASSFDRGNTIYF. The rearrangement joins TRBV11-2 to TRBJ1-3; D might be TRBD1 (6 bases). The V gene lost 3 bases and the J gene lost 4 bases, with 7 bases spanning the gap. Germline CDR1 reads SGHAT; CDR2 reads FQNNGV. The CDR3 covers 13 residues.

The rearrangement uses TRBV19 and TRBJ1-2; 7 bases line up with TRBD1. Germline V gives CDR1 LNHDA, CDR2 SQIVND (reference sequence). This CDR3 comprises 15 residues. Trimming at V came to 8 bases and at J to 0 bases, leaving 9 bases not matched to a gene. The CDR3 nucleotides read TGTGCCAGTTTGACAGGGAGGGGAGCTAACTATGGCTACACCTTC. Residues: CASLTGRGANYGYTF.

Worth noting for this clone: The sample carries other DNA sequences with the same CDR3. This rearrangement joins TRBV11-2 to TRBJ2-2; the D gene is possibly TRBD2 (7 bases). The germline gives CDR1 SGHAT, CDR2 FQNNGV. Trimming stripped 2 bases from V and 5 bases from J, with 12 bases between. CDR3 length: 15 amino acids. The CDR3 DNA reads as TGTGCCAGCAGCTTATCGGGGGGCCGGACCGGGGAGCTGTTTTTT. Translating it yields CASSLSGGRTGELFF.

The chain's CDR3 is CASSLQTGGEETQYF. The CDR3 region has the DNA TGTGCCAGCAGCCTCCAAACAGGGGGCGAGGAGACCCAGTACTTC. This sequence joins TRBV7-9 and TRBJ2-5, with 9 positions matching TRBD1. Trimming at V came to 5 bases and at J to 5 bases, leaving 9 bases not matched to a gene. Per germline, CDR1 SEHNR and CDR2 FQNEAQ (reference sequence). CDR3 length equals 15 residues.

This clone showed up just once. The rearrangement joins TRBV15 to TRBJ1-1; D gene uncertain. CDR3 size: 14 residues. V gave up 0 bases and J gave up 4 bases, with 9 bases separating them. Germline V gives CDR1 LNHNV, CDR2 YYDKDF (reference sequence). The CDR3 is CATSREVESTEAFF. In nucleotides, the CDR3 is TGTGCCACCAGCAGAGAAGTGGAAAGCACTGAAGCTTTCTTT.

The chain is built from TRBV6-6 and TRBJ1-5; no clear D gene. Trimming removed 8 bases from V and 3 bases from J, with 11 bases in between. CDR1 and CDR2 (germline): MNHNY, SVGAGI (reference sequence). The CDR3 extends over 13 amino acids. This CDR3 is CASRPQLNQPQHF. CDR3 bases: TGTGCCAGCCGTCCGCAGCTCAATCAGCCCCAGCATTTT.

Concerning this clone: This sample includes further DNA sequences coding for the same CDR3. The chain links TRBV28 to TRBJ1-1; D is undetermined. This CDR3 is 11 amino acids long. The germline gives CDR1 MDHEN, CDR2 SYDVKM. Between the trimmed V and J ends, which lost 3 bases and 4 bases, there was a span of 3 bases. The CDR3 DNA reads TGTGCCAGCAGTTTGTCCACTGAAGCTTTCTTT. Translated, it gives CASSLSTEAFF. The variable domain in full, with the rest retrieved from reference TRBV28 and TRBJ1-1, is DVKVTQSSRYLVKRTGEKVFLECVQDMDHENMFWYRQDPGLGLRLIYFSYDVKMKEKGDIPEGYSVSREKKERFSLILESASTNQTSMYLCASSLSTEAFFGQGTRLTVV.

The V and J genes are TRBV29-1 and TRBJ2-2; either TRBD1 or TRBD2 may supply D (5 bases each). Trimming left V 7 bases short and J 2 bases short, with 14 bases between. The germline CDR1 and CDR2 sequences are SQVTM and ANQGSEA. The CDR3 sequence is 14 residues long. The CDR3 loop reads CSGGRSGNTGELFF. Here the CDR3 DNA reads TGCAGCGGGGGCCGGTCGGGAAACACCGGGGAGCTGTTTTTT.

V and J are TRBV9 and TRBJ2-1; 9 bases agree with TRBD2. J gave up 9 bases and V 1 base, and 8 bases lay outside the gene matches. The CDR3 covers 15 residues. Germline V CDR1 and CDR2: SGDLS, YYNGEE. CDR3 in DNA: TGTGCCAGCAGCGTATCTGAGCGGGAGGACGCTGAGCAGTTCTTC. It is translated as CASSVSEREDAEQFF.

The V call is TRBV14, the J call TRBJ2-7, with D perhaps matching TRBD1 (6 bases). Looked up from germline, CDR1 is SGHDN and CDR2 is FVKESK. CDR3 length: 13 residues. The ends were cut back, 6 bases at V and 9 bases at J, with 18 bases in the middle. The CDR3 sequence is CASSPRLLDRQYF. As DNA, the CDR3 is TGTGCCAGCAGTCCAAGACTTCTGGACAGGCAGTACTTC.

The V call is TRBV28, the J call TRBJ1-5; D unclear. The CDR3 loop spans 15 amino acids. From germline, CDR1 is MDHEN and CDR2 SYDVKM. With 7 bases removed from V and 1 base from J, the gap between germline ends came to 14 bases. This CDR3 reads CASTPQWESNQPQHF. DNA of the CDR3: TGTGCCAGCACCCCTCAGTGGGAGAGCAATCAGCCCCAGCATTTT.

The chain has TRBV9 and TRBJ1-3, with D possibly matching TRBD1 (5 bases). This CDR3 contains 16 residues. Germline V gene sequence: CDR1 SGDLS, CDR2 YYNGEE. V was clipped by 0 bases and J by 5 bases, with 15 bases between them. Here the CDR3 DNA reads TGTGCCAGCAGCGTAGCTACCGGGCAGGGCAGAAACACCATATATTTT. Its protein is CASSVATGQGRNTIYF.

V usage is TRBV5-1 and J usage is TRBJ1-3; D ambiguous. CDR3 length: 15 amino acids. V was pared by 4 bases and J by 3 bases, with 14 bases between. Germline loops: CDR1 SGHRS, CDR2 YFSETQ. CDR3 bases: TGCGCCAGCAGCGGGGATCCTGGAAGTGGAAACACCATATATTTT. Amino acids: CASSGDPGSGNTIYF.

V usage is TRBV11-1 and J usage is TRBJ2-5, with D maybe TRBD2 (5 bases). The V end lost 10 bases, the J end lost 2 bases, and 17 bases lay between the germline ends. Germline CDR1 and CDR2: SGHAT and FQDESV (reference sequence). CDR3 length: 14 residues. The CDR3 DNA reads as TGTGCCACCACCAAGGCGGACTCACAAGAGACCCAGTACTTC. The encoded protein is CATTKADSQETQYF.

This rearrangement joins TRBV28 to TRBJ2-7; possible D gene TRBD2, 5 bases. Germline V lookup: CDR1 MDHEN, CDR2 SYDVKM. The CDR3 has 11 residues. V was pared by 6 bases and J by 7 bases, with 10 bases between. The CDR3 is CASSSQREQYF. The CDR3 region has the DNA TGTGCCAGCAGCTCTCAGCGGGAGCAGTACTTC.

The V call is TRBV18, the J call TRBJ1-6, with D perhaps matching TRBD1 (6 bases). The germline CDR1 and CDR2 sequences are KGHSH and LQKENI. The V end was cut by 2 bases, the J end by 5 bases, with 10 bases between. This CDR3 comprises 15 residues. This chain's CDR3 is CASSPYRADNSPLHF. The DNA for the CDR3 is TGTGCCAGCTCACCATACAGGGCGGATAATTCACCCCTCCACTTT.

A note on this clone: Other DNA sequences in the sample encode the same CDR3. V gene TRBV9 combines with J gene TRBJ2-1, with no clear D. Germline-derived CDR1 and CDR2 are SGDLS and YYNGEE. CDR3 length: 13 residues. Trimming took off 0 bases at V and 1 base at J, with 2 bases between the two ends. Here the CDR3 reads CASSVASYNEQFF. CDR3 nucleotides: TGTGCCAGCAGCGTAGCTTCCTACAATGAGCAGTTCTTC.

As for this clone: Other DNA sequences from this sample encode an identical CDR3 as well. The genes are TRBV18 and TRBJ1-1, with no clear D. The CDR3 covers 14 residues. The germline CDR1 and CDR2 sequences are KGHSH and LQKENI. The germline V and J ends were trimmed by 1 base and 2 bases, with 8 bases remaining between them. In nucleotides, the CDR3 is TGTGCCAGCTCACCACTGGCCAGCAACACTGAAGCTTTCTTT. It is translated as CASSPLASNTEAFF.

CDR3 loop: CASSRDRINSPLHF. Written as DNA, the CDR3 is TGTGCCAGCAGCCGTGACAGAATTAATTCACCCCTCCACTTT. The V gene is TRBV16, the J gene TRBJ1-6, with D perhaps TRBD1 (5 bases). The ends were cut back, 4 bases at V and 6 bases at J, with 10 bases in the middle. The CDR3 spans 14 residues. Germline values: CDR1 KGHSY, CDR2 FQNENV.

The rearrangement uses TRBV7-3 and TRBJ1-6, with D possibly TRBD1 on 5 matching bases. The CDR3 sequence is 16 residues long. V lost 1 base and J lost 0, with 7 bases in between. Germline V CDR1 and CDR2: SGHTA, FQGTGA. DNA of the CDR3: TGTGCCAGCAGCTTAAGGGGGATCTCCTATAATTCACCCCTCCACTTT. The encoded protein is CASSLRGISYNSPLHF. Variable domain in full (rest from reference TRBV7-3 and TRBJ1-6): GAGVSQTPSNKVTEKGKYVELRCDPISGHTALYWYRQSLGQGPEFLIYFQGTGAADDSGLPNDRFFAVRPEGSVSTLKIQRTERGDSAVYLCASSLRGISYNSPLHFGNGTRLTVT.